These T cell receptor beta chains were read from a single sample in a study of T cell clonotyping in hematopoietic cell transplantation. The assay was immunoSEQ multiplex PCR, and TCRdb's table has in-frame clones only and misses some. This table has about 9,000 clones, less than 90% appearing once. The starting material was peripheral blood mononuclear cells, obtained before stem cell transplant. These receptors were taken from a woman in her fifties or sixties with acute myeloid leukemia. Some clones in this sample may be carry-over from other donors' samples. CDR3s include the opening cysteine and the closing phenylalanine or tryptophan. Each record gives: J gene, V gene, clone size, D gene, CDR3 length, CDR3 DNA, CDR3 protein. The D gene is left open where the match is weak. Clone size appears in some rows only: once, few, many, or a class for an expanded clone.

j_gene: TRBJ2-3; v_gene: TRBV2; abundance: -; d_gene: -; len: 12; CDR3nt: TGTGCCAGCAGTGAATCTGGAGATACGCAGTATTTT; CDR3aa: CASSESGDTQYF
j_gene: TRBJ2-5; v_gene: TRBV7-9; abundance: -; d_gene: -; len: 15; CDR3nt: TGTGCCAGCAGTCCCGGTCGCTTCCAGATAGGGACCCAGTACTTC; CDR3aa: CASSPGRFQIGTQYF
j_gene: TRBJ2-3; v_gene: TRBV5-1; abundance: -; d_gene: TRBD2; len: 15; CDR3nt: TGCGCCAGCAGCTTGGTAGCGGGAGAAAAGGATACGCAGTATTTT; CDR3aa: CASSLVAGEKDTQYF
j_gene: TRBJ1-1; v_gene: TRBV11-3; abundance: -; d_gene: TRBD1; len: 14; CDR3nt: TGTGCCAGCAGCCCGGGGACAGGGAACACTGAAGCTTTCTTT; CDR3aa: CASSPGTGNTEAFF
j_gene: TRBJ1-1; v_gene: TRBV4-1; abundance: -; d_gene: -; len: 16; CDR3nt: TGCGCCAGCAGCCAAGATAGGGGCAGGGGAAACACTGAAGCTTTCTTT; CDR3aa: CASSQDRGRGNTEAFF
j_gene: TRBJ1-3; v_gene: TRBV6-6; abundance: -; d_gene: -; len: 12; CDR3nt: TGTGCCAGCAGTTACGAACGAAACACCATATATTTT; CDR3aa: CASSYERNTIYF
j_gene: TRBJ2-5; v_gene: TRBV19; abundance: -; d_gene: -; len: 14; CDR3nt: TGTGCCAGTAGTATTAAGGGGAGCCAAGAGACCCAGTACTTC; CDR3aa: CASSIKGSQETQYF
j_gene: TRBJ2-6; v_gene: TRBV6-1; abundance: -; d_gene: TRBD1; len: 16; CDR3nt: TGTGCCAGCAGTGCCGAGGGGGCAGGTGGGGCCAACGTCCTGACTTTC; CDR3aa: CASSAEGAGGANVLTF
j_gene: TRBJ2-7; v_gene: TRBV28; abundance: -; d_gene: -; len: 11; CDR3nt: TGTGCCAGCAGTTTAGAGTACGAGCAGTACTTC; CDR3aa: CASSLEYEQYF
j_gene: TRBJ1-4; v_gene: TRBV2; abundance: -; d_gene: -; len: 14; CDR3nt: TGTGCCAGCACCCGCGGGGTGACGCTTGAAAAACTGTTTTTT; CDR3aa: CASTRGVTLEKLFF
j_gene: TRBJ2-3; v_gene: TRBV30; abundance: -; d_gene: TRBD2; len: 18; CDR3nt: TGTGCCTGGAGTGTACTTAGAGGGGGGACTAGCGTTGCAGATACGCAGTATTTT; CDR3aa: CAWSVLRGGTSVADTQYF
j_gene: TRBJ1-2; v_gene: TRBV7-2; abundance: -; d_gene: -; len: 14; CDR3nt: TGTGCCAGCAGCCCGACGGGATCGATCTATGGCTACACCTTC; CDR3aa: CASSPTGSIYGYTF
j_gene: TRBJ2-1; v_gene: TRBV6-6; abundance: -; d_gene: -; len: 14; CDR3nt: TGTGCCAGCAGTTTTGACCGGGGGCACAATGAGCAGTTCTTC; CDR3aa: CASSFDRGHNEQFF
j_gene: TRBJ2-1; v_gene: TRBV2; abundance: -; d_gene: -; len: 16; CDR3nt: TGTGCCAGCAGTGAAGACAGCCCTAGCTCCTACAATGAGCAGTTCTTC; CDR3aa: CASSEDSPSSYNEQFF
j_gene: TRBJ2-1; v_gene: TRBV19; abundance: once; d_gene: TRBD2; len: 15; CDR3nt: TGTGCCAGTAGTACCGGGACTAGGGGCACCAATGAGCAGTTCTTC; CDR3aa: CASSTGTRGTNEQFF
j_gene: TRBJ2-3; v_gene: TRBV6-6; abundance: -; d_gene: -; len: 15; CDR3nt: TGTGCCAGCAGCTACGGGGGTACAGGCACAGATACGCAGTATTTT; CDR3aa: CASSYGGTGTDTQYF
j_gene: TRBJ2-1; v_gene: TRBV6-4; abundance: -; d_gene: -; len: 16; CDR3nt: TGTGCCAGCAGTGAGGTCCGTCTGAGCTCCTACAATGAGCAGTTCTTC; CDR3aa: CASSEVRLSSYNEQFF
j_gene: TRBJ2-3; v_gene: TRBV19; abundance: -; d_gene: -; len: 17; CDR3nt: TGTGCCAGTACCCCTCTTGGAGGGGCGATCGGCACAGATACGCAGTATTTT; CDR3aa: CASTPLGGAIGTDTQYF
j_gene: TRBJ2-1; v_gene: TRBV7-8; abundance: -; d_gene: TRBD1; len: 15; CDR3nt: TGTGCCAGCAGCTTAGCGGTCGGGACAGACAATGAGCAGTTCTTC; CDR3aa: CASSLAVGTDNEQFF
j_gene: TRBJ1-2; v_gene: TRBV2; abundance: -; d_gene: TRBD1; len: 14; CDR3nt: TGTGCCAGCAGGAGGGGACAGGGTATCGATGGCTACACCTTC; CDR3aa: CASRRGQGIDGYTF
j_gene: TRBJ2-1; v_gene: TRBV5-1; abundance: -; d_gene: TRBD2; len: 16; CDR3nt: TGCGCCAGCAGCCCGACTAGCGGTAGCTCCTACAATGAGCAGTTCTTC; CDR3aa: CASSPTSGSSYNEQFF
j_gene: TRBJ2-7; v_gene: TRBV5-4; abundance: -; d_gene: -; len: 16; CDR3nt: TGTGCCAGCAGCTCCGGTGGGGGGTGGGGACATATTGAGCAGTACTTC; CDR3aa: CASSSGGGWGHIEQYF
j_gene: TRBJ2-3; v_gene: TRBV7-9; abundance: -; d_gene: TRBD1; len: 16; CDR3nt: TGTGCCAGCAGCCCAGACAGGGGTATTTTCACAGATACGCAGTATTTT; CDR3aa: CASSPDRGIFTDTQYF
j_gene: TRBJ2-1; v_gene: TRBV19; abundance: -; d_gene: -; len: 14; CDR3nt: TGTGCCAGTAAAGGACAGCGGGACAGCAATGAGCAGTTCTTC; CDR3aa: CASKGQRDSNEQFF
j_gene: TRBJ2-7; v_gene: TRBV4-1; abundance: -; d_gene: TRBD2; len: 17; CDR3nt: TGCGCCAGCAGCCAACTTGGGACTAGCGGGAGCTCCTACGAGCAGTACTTC; CDR3aa: CASSQLGTSGSSYEQYF
j_gene: TRBJ2-1; v_gene: TRBV5-1; abundance: -; d_gene: TRBD1; len: 14; CDR3nt: TGCGCCAGCTTCAGAGACAGGGCCAGCGATGAGCAGTTCTTC; CDR3aa: CASFRDRASDEQFF
j_gene: TRBJ2-7; v_gene: TRBV21-1; abundance: -; d_gene: -; len: 14; CDR3nt: TGTGCCAGCAGGGGTGGGAGCGGGAAGCTCGAGCAGTACTTC; CDR3aa: CASRGGSGKLEQYF
j_gene: TRBJ2-5; v_gene: TRBV7-9; abundance: -; d_gene: TRBD2; len: 16; CDR3nt: TGTGCCAGCAGCCCTGAACTAGCGGGAGTTTTTGAGACCCAGTACTTC; CDR3aa: CASSPELAGVFETQYF
j_gene: TRBJ1-2; v_gene: TRBV28; abundance: once; d_gene: TRBD1; len: 14; CDR3nt: TGTGCCAGCAGGCCGGGACAGCAAAACTATGGCTACACCTTC; CDR3aa: CASRPGQQNYGYTF
j_gene: TRBJ1-2; v_gene: TRBV4-1; abundance: -; d_gene: -; len: 15; CDR3nt: TGCGCCAGCAGCCGAGGCACGAGTCAGGACTATGGCTACACCTTC; CDR3aa: CASSRGTSQDYGYTF
j_gene: TRBJ1-2; v_gene: TRBV14; abundance: -; d_gene: -; len: 13; CDR3nt: TGTGCCAGCAGCCAACATCTTAACTATGGCTACACCTTC; CDR3aa: CASSQHLNYGYTF
j_gene: TRBJ1-5; v_gene: TRBV7-8; abundance: few; d_gene: TRBD1; len: 14; CDR3nt: TGTGCCAGCAGCCTACAGGGGCGACCTCAGCCCCAGCATTTT; CDR3aa: CASSLQGRPQPQHF
j_gene: TRBJ2-1; v_gene: TRBV11-2; abundance: -; d_gene: -; len: 11; CDR3nt: TGTGCCAGCAAAATGGCGGGTAGGCAGTTCTTC; CDR3aa: CASKMAGRQFF
j_gene: TRBJ1-1; v_gene: TRBV19; abundance: -; d_gene: -; len: 13; CDR3nt: TGTGCCAGTAGTATAGCAGGGTTCGGTGAAGCTTTCTTT; CDR3aa: CASSIAGFGEAFF
j_gene: TRBJ1-1; v_gene: TRBV5-4; abundance: -; d_gene: -; len: 15; CDR3nt: TGTGCCAGCAGCTTGGCGACAGGAGTGAACACTGAAGCTTTCTTT; CDR3aa: CASSLATGVNTEAFF
j_gene: TRBJ2-1; v_gene: TRBV6-6; abundance: -; d_gene: -; len: 15; CDR3nt: TGTGCCAGCAGTCCGACCCCAGGAGGAATCAATGAGCAGTTCTTC; CDR3aa: CASSPTPGGINEQFF
j_gene: TRBJ2-1; v_gene: TRBV4-2; abundance: -; d_gene: TRBD2; len: 15; CDR3nt: TGTGCCAGCAGCCAAGATAGGGAGGGATACAATGAGCAGTTCTTC; CDR3aa: CASSQDREGYNEQFF
j_gene: TRBJ1-1; v_gene: TRBV19; abundance: -; d_gene: TRBD1; len: 14; CDR3nt: TGTGCCAGTAGTCTGGACAGGGTGAACACTGAAGCTTTCTTT; CDR3aa: CASSLDRVNTEAFF
j_gene: TRBJ1-1; v_gene: TRBV19; abundance: -; d_gene: TRBD1; len: 14; CDR3nt: TGTGCCAGTATCCCGGACAGGGTGGACACTGAAGCTTTCTTT; CDR3aa: CASIPDRVDTEAFF
j_gene: TRBJ1-3; v_gene: TRBV4-1; abundance: -; d_gene: -; len: 16; CDR3nt: TGCGCCAGCAGCCAAGTTCTCGTTAGCTCTGGAAACACCATATATTTT; CDR3aa: CASSQVLVSSGNTIYF
j_gene: TRBJ1-1; v_gene: TRBV5-8; abundance: -; d_gene: TRBD1; len: 16; CDR3nt: TGTGCCAGCAGCTTGAGGAGGGGGCGAGGGAACACTGAAGCTTTCTTT; CDR3aa: CASSLRRGRGNTEAFF
j_gene: TRBJ2-2; v_gene: TRBV28; abundance: -; d_gene: -; len: 14; CDR3nt: TGTGCCAGCAGTTCTCAGGGGGGGATCGGGGAGCTGTTTTTT; CDR3aa: CASSSQGGIGELFF
j_gene: TRBJ1-5; v_gene: TRBV30; abundance: -; d_gene: -; len: 13; CDR3nt: TGTGCCTGGAGTTCGGGGGATGACTGGCCCCAGCATTTT; CDR3aa: CAWSSGDDWPQHF
j_gene: TRBJ2-3; v_gene: TRBV9; abundance: -; d_gene: -; len: 15; CDR3nt: TGTGCCAGCAGCGCCCGGGCGTCCGAGGCTTATACGCAGTATTTT; CDR3aa: CASSARASEAYTQYF
j_gene: TRBJ2-1; v_gene: TRBV7-8; abundance: -; d_gene: -; len: 14; CDR3nt: TGTGCCAGCAGCTCCACATTGGGCGTCAATGAGCAGTTCTTC; CDR3aa: CASSSTLGVNEQFF
j_gene: TRBJ2-1; v_gene: TRBV10-1; abundance: -; d_gene: -; len: 14; CDR3nt: TGCGCCAGCAGTGATCGGGAAGTGTACAATGAGCAGTTCTTC; CDR3aa: CASSDREVYNEQFF
j_gene: TRBJ2-3; v_gene: TRBV10-3; abundance: once; d_gene: -; len: 18; CDR3nt: TGTGCCATCAGCGCCCTAGAGAGGGGGGGAACTAGCACAGATACGCAGTATTTT; CDR3aa: CAISALERGGTSTDTQYF
j_gene: TRBJ1-2; v_gene: TRBV6-5; abundance: -; d_gene: -; len: 14; CDR3nt: TGTGCCAGCAGCCCCCATACAGACGGCTATGGCTACACCTTC; CDR3aa: CASSPHTDGYGYTF
j_gene: TRBJ2-7; v_gene: TRBV28; abundance: -; d_gene: TRBD2; len: 16; CDR3nt: TGTGCCAGCAATAGTCTCGTCGAGCGGGGAACCTACGAGCAGTACTTC; CDR3aa: CASNSLVERGTYEQYF
j_gene: TRBJ2-2; v_gene: TRBV9; abundance: -; d_gene: TRBD1; len: 15; CDR3nt: TGTGCCAGCAGCGGCTTTACAGGGGACACCGGGGAGCTGTTTTTT; CDR3aa: CASSGFTGDTGELFF
j_gene: TRBJ1-5; v_gene: TRBV6-5; abundance: -; d_gene: -; len: 15; CDR3nt: TGTGCCAGCAGTTACTGGGCAGGCAGCAATCAGCCCCAGCATTTT; CDR3aa: CASSYWAGSNQPQHF
j_gene: TRBJ1-2; v_gene: TRBV5-6; abundance: few; d_gene: TRBD1; len: 15; CDR3nt: TGTGCCAGCAGCCCCCGGACAGGGGGAAACTATGGCTACACCTTC; CDR3aa: CASSPRTGGNYGYTF
j_gene: TRBJ2-1; v_gene: TRBV4-1; abundance: -; d_gene: -; len: 13; CDR3nt: TGCGCCAGCAGCCAAGAGGCTATCGGTGAGCAGTTCTTC; CDR3aa: CASSQEAIGEQFF
j_gene: TRBJ2-5; v_gene: TRBV4-1; abundance: -; d_gene: TRBD2; len: 15; CDR3nt: TGCGCCAGCAGCCCCGTTTTGCGGGAGGGAGAGACCCAGTACTTC; CDR3aa: CASSPVLREGETQYF
j_gene: TRBJ1-1; v_gene: TRBV9; abundance: -; d_gene: TRBD1; len: 17; CDR3nt: TGTGCCAGCAGCGTAGATCCCGGACAGGGGATGAACACTGAAGCTTTCTTT; CDR3aa: CASSVDPGQGMNTEAFF